A single sample is the source of the 3 T cell receptor beta chains below, sequenced in a study of cytomegalovirus exposure and HLA in healthy donors. In the PCR, 60 Vbeta and 13 Jbeta primers were used. TCRdb's copy holds only in-frame clones and misses some; the assay was immunoSEQ multiplex PCR. The sample includes about 170,000 clones, 55% to 65% of them seen just once. The material sequenced was PBMCs. Receptors originate from a man aged 35 to 55 in good health and CMV-seronegative.

The genes are TRBV5-4 and TRBJ2-7; TRBD1 matches at 9 bases. Germline CDR1 is SGHNT and CDR2 is YYREEE (reference sequence). This CDR3 contains 12 residues. With V trimmed by 5 bases and J by 6 bases, 3 bases remained unmatched. CDR3 region: CASRQDRGEQYF. The CDR3 region has the DNA TGTGCCAGCAGGCAGGACAGGGGCGAGCAGTACTTC.

The chain couples TRBV5-6 to TRBJ2-5, with D tentatively TRBD2 (5 bases). The V gene lost 1 base and the J gene lost 5 bases, with 9 bases spanning the gap. CDR1 and CDR2 from the germline V gene are SGHDT and YYEEEE. This CDR3 is built from 13 residues. Here the CDR3 reads CASSLFSGETQYF. The CDR3 DNA reads as TGTGCCAGCAGCTTGTTCTCGGGGGAGACCCAGTACTTC. The variable domain in full, with the rest retrieved from reference TRBV5-6 and TRBJ2-5, is DAGVTQSPTHLIKTRGQQVTLRCSPKSGHDTVSWYQQALGQGPQFIFQYYEEEERQRGNFPDRFSGHQFPNYSSELNVNALLLGDSALYLCASSLFSGETQYFGPGTRLLVL.

This clone was picked up a small number of times. The rearrangement joins TRBV10-3 to TRBJ2-7; the D gene is possibly TRBD2 (5 bases). CDR3 length: 13 residues. Trimming shortened V by 6 bases and J by 1 base, and 10 bases separated the two germline ends. CDR1 is ENHRY and CDR2 is SYGVKD in the germline V gene. DNA of the CDR3: TGTGCCATCAGAACTAGGGAGTCCTACGAGCAGTACTTC. Its protein is CAIRTRESYEQYF.